Listed below are T cell receptor beta chains from one sample, sequenced in a study of CD8+ T cells in alopecia areata. The protocol was immunoSEQ multiplex PCR, while the TCRdb copy is restricted to in-frame clones and leaves out a portion. This sample yields 120,000 or so clones, of which 35% to 40% are seen a single time; over 3% belongs to the top ten. The sample taken for sequencing was CD4+ T cells sorted from blood. These receptors all stem from a human donor with alopecia areata. The CDR3 runs from the conserved cysteine through the conserved F or W. Fields, in order: clone size, V gene, J gene, D gene, CDR3 DNA, CDR3 protein. The D gene is left open where the match is weak. A clone size is listed for some rows: how often the clone was seen (once, few, many), or a class if it is expanded.

medium-sized,TRBV19,TRBJ2-7,TRBD1,TGTGCCAGTAGTACCCCCCGGGACAGGACAACCTACGAGCAGTACTTC,CASSTPRDRTTYEQYF
few,TRBV7-9,TRBJ2-1,-,TGTGCCAGCAGCTTAGCCCGGAGAGCAGGGGATGAGCAGTTCTTC,CASSLARRAGDEQFF
-,TRBV4-3,TRBJ2-3,TRBD1,TGCGCCAGCAGCCTCCAACCGGGACAGACAAACACAGATACGCAGTATTTT,CASSLQPGQTNTDTQYF
-,TRBV2,TRBJ2-2,TRBD1,TGTGCCAGCAGTTGGACAGGTCACACCGGGGAGCTGTTTTTT,CASSWTGHTGELFF
few,TRBV23-1,TRBJ1-5,-,TGCGCCAGCAGTCAATCAGGGAACAGGGTTGCGCCGAATCAGCCCCAGCATTTT,CASSQSGNRVAPNQPQHF
few,TRBV29-1,TRBJ1-5,-,TGCAGCGTTGTCGGCCAGGGGCTTCAGCCCCAGCATTTT,CSVVGQGLQPQHF
-,TRBV27,TRBJ2-7,-,TGTGCCAGCAGTTTGAAGGGGTACGAGCAGTACTTC,CASSLKGYEQYF
-,TRBV6-5,TRBJ2-1,TRBD2,TGTGCCAGCAGTTACGTGACTAGCGGGAGAGATGAGCAGTTCTTC,CASSYVTSGRDEQFF
few,TRBV29-1,TRBJ2-7,TRBD1,TGCAGCGTTGGGGACAGGGGGCCTTACGAGCAGTACTTC,CSVGDRGPYEQYF
few,TRBV29-1,TRBJ1-5,-,TGCAGCGTTGTTCTAGGTGGAGGACACCAGCATTTT,CSVVLGGGHQHF
-,TRBV7-3,TRBJ2-7,-,TGTGCCAGCAGCCTACAGGGTAGGGGCTACGAGCAGTACTTC,CASSLQGRGYEQYF
-,TRBV11-2,TRBJ2-3,-,TGTGCCAGCAGCCCCCGACTACCAGATACGCAGTATTTT,CASSPRLPDTQYF
-,TRBV5-1,TRBJ2-1,-,TGCGCCAGCAGCTTGATTTGGGGGACCGACAATGAGCAGTTCTTC,CASSLIWGTDNEQFF
few,TRBV28,TRBJ2-2,-,TGTGCCAGCAGGCGCCCGACCGCGAACACCGGGGAGCTGTTTTTT,CASRRPTANTGELFF